The clone carrying this T cell receptor (beta chain) has ten or more counts. Its antigen is still unknown. TCRdb called the reads again in MiXCR, with one record for every CDR3 protein. This table has about 830,000 distinct CDR3 sequences, 30% to 35% appearing once. These data come from a study of T cell repertoires in cytomegalovirus infection. The CDR3 extends over 17 amino acids. V shed 5 bases and J 6 bases; nucleotides not matched to a gene: 18. CDR1 MNHEY and CDR2 SMNVEV come from the germline V gene (reference sequence). Sequenced material: cultured CD8+ T cells from PBMCs, taken from culture after CMV antigen stimulation. The chain links TRBV27 to TRBJ1-2; 7 bases align to TRBD1. The TCR was taken from a human donor in good health (CMV status not recorded). Some clones in this sample may be carry-over from other donors' samples. The CDR3 is CASSRVAGGLGMDGYTF. The CDR3 bases are TGTGCCAGCAGTAGAGTAGCAGGGGGTCTCGGAATGGATGGCTACACCTTC.